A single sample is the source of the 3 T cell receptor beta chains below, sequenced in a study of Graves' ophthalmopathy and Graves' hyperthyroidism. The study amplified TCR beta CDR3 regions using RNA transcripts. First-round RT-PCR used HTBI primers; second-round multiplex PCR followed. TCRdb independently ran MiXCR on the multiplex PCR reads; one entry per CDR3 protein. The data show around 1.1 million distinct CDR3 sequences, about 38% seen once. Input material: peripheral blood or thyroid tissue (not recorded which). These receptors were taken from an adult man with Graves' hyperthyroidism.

The CDR3 nucleotides read TGCAGCGGCCGGGGTGTTTTGTTAGAGACCCAGTACTTC. Translated, it gives CSGRGVLLETQYF. This chain uses TRBV29-1 with TRBJ2-5; a weak D match, TRBD2 (5 bases). The CDR3 runs 13 residues. Germline values: CDR1 SQVTM, CDR2 ANQGSEA. Trimming pared 7 bases from V and 4 bases from J, leaving 16 bases between.

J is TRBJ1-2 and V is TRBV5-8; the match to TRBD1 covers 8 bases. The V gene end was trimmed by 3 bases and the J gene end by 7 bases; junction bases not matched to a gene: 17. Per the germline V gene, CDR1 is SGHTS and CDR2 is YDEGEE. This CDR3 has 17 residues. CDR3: CASSSDKQSGGRGGYTF. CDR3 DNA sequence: TGTGCCAGCAGCTCCGATAAACAATCAGGGGGCAGAGGTGGCTACACCTTC.

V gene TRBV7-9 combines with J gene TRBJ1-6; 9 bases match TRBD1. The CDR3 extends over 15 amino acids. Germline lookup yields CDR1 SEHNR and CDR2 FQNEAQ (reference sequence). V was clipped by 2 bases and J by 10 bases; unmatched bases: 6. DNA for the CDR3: TGTGCCAGCAGCTTACTGGGACAGGGAACGTCACCCCTCCACTTT. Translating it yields CASSLLGQGTSPLHF.